The T cell receptor beta chain under discussion was sequenced for a study of identical twins. Each CDR3 protein is one row after TCRdb ran MiXCR on the 5' RACE reads. The sample shows around 530,000 distinct CDR3 sequences, about 16% of them seen only once. CDR1 is SGHRS, CDR2 YFSETQ, per germline. The V and J ends lost 0 bases and 4 bases, in that order; junction bases with no gene match: 1. This CDR3 contains 15 residues. Findings and limits, study-wide: Clonotypes of the beta chain that were abundant in cord blood carried fewer insertions (memory repertoires showed none).

This clonotype was counted at least ten times. Antigen unknown. Separately, the same data were catalogued under a study of yellow fever vaccine responses in identical twins.

Sequencing was carried out using CD4+ T cells sorted from blood. V and J are TRBV5-1 and TRBJ2-1, with TRBD2 matching 10 bases. The TCR sequence derives from a woman in her late teens or twenties in good health. The DNA for the CDR3 is TGCGCCAGCAGCTTGGGAGCGGGAGGGTACAATGAGCAGTTCTTC. Translation gives CASSLGAGGYNEQFF.